The T cell receptor (beta chain) under discussion was sequenced for a study of T cells in Graves' hyperthyroidism and ophthalmopathy. This clonotype was seen ten or more times. Unmatched junction bases numbered 5, after V lost 8 bases and J lost 3 bases. Germline V CDR1 and CDR2: SNHLY, FYNNEI. CDR3 length: 13 amino acids. Amplified TCR beta CDR3 regions came from RNA transcripts. Primed by the HTBI set, a first-round RT-PCR was run on the TCR CDR3. Using its own MiXCR run on the multiplex PCR reads, TCRdb lists one record per CDR3 protein. The sample has 350,000 to 400,000 distinct CDR3 sequences, about 20% seen once.

The sample taken for sequencing was blood. The TCR sequence derives from a woman under 30 with Graves' hyperthyroidism. This rearrangement joins TRBV2 to TRBJ2-5; TRBD1 aligns across 8 bases. The CDR3 is CASGRTGKETQYF. CDR3 DNA sequence: TGTGCCAGCGGAAGGACAGGGAAAGAGACCCAGTACTTC.